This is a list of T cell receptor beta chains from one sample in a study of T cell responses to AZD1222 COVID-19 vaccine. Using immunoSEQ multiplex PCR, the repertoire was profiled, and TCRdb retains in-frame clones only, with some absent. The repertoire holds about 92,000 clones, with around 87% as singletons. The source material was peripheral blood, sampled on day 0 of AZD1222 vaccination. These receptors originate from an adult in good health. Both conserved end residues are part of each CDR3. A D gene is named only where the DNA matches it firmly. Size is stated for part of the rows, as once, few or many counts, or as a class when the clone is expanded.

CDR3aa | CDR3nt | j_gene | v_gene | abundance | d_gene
CASSPRYRDGEQYF | TGTGCCAGTAGTCCACGGTACAGGGACGGCGAGCAGTACTTC | TRBJ2-7 | TRBV19 | once | -
CASSYSPSPLYEQYF | TGTGCCAGCAGTTACTCTCCTAGCCCACTCTACGAGCAGTACTTC | TRBJ2-7 | TRBV6-5 | - | -
CAWGQGGTNEKLFF | TGTGCCTGGGGGCAGGGGGGCACTAATGAAAAACTGTTTTTT | TRBJ1-4 | TRBV30 | - | TRBD1
CASSGDRGTYNEQFF | TGTGCCAGCAGCGGCGACAGGGGGACCTACAATGAGCAGTTCTTC | TRBJ2-1 | TRBV9 | - | TRBD1
CASSLWRQGARGYTF | TGTGCCAGCAGTTTATGGAGACAGGGGGCACGTGGCTACACCTTC | TRBJ1-2 | TRBV28 | - | TRBD1
CASLEGGAGTGELFF | TGTGCCAGCTTGGAAGGGGGGGCAGGCACCGGGGAGCTGTTTTTT | TRBJ2-2 | TRBV6-5 | - | -
CASSGRGRGRNTEAFF | TGCGCCAGCAGCGGGCGAGGGAGGGGCAGGAACACTGAAGCTTTCTTT | TRBJ1-1 | TRBV4-1 | - | -
CASTPGTYNEQFF | TGTGCCAGCACCCCAGGTACCTACAATGAGCAGTTCTTC | TRBJ2-1 | TRBV2 | - | -
CASSLYVGEGRDTQYF | TGTGCCAGCAGTTTATATGTGGGAGAAGGGAGAGATACGCAGTATTTT | TRBJ2-3 | TRBV28 | - | -
CASSPGTPLGDEQYF | TGTGCCAGCTCACCGGGTACCCCACTAGGGGACGAGCAGTACTTC | TRBJ2-7 | TRBV18 | - | -
CASSSLGVETQYF | TGTGCCAGCTCTAGCTTGGGGGTAGAGACCCAGTACTTC | TRBJ2-5 | TRBV6-5 | once | -
CASSRTGDGYTF | TGTGCCAGCAGCCGGACAGGGGATGGCTACACCTTC | TRBJ1-2 | TRBV6-2/TRBV6-3 | - | TRBD1
CASGTTGGSGNTIYF | TGTGCCTCAGGCACTACAGGGGGCTCTGGAAACACCATATATTTT | TRBJ1-3 | TRBV19 | - | TRBD1
CASSPQTGGNEKLFF | TGTGCCAGCAGTCCTCAGACAGGGGGAAATGAAAAACTGTTTTTT | TRBJ1-4 | TRBV28 | few | TRBD1
CASSLQQGPGELFF | TGTGCCAGCAGCTTGCAGCAGGGACCCGGGGAGCTGTTTTTT | TRBJ2-2 | TRBV7-2 | - | -
CASSLVSGLSSYNEQFF | TGCGCCAGCAGCTTGGTATCCGGATTGTCCTCCTACAATGAGCAGTTCTTC | TRBJ2-1 | TRBV5-1 | few | -
CASSLQAKNIQYF | TGTGCCAGCAGTTTACAGGCCAAAAACATTCAGTACTTC | TRBJ2-4 | TRBV28 | - | -
CATSVGSSVNTGELFF | TGTGCCACCAGTGTTGGGTCTAGCGTCAACACCGGGGAGCTGTTTTTT | TRBJ2-2 | TRBV24-1 | - | -
CASSQDPGQRYEQYF | TGCGCCAGCAGCCAAGATCCCGGACAGCGCTACGAGCAGTACTTC | TRBJ2-7 | TRBV4-1 | - | -
CAISPGGTGGYEQFF | TGTGCCATCAGTCCGGGGGGGACAGGGGGTTATGAGCAGTTCTTC | TRBJ2-1 | TRBV10-3 | - | TRBD1
CASSSRFPSGRPLAFF | TGTGCCAGCAGCTCTCGCTTTCCGAGCGGGAGGCCCCTTGCGTTCTTC | TRBJ2-1 | TRBV7-9 | - | TRBD2
CASWRDKHEQYF | TGTGCCAGCTGGCGGGATAAACACGAGCAGTACTTC | TRBJ2-7 | TRBV2 | once | -
CASSSDRVEGYTF | TGTGCCAGCAGCTCCGACAGGGTGGAGGGCTACACCTTC | TRBJ1-2 | TRBV6-5 | - | TRBD1
CASSSDRLDTEAFF | TGTGCCAGCAGCTCCGACAGGTTGGACACTGAAGCTTTCTTT | TRBJ1-1 | TRBV7-9 | - | -
CASSEDRAGNSPLHF | TGCGCCAGCAGTGAGGACAGGGCCGGCAATTCACCCCTCCACTTT | TRBJ1-6 | TRBV10-1 | few | TRBD1
CASSLVGSGGISGANVLTF | TGCGCCAGCAGCTTGGTTGGTAGCGGGGGGATCTCTGGGGCCAACGTCCTGACTTTC | TRBJ2-6 | TRBV5-1 | - | TRBD2
CASSFSSGRIGNEQFF | TGCGCCAGCAGCTTTTCTAGCGGGAGGATCGGGAATGAGCAGTTCTTC | TRBJ2-1 | TRBV5-1 | few | TRBD2